What follows is one TCR beta chain and its context. What it recognizes is unknown. Sequenced by immunoSEQ multiplex PCR; TCRdb stores in-frame clones only, minus some. This table holds roughly 26,000 clones, 70% to 90% found once. This specimen comes from a study of T cells in localized non-small cell lung cancer. General study findings and limits: Adjacent uninvolved lung tissue had the highest T cell clonality, exceeding tumor.

Germline V gene lookup returns CDR1 SGHTA and CDR2 FQGNSA. With 1 base clipped from V and 0 bases from J, the junction kept 6 bases outside the gene matches. The CDR3 totals 16 residues. The chain joins TRBV7-2 to TRBJ2-7; TRBD2 matches at 7 bases. The sequence was collected from an older female donor with stage II squamous cell lung carcinoma. The sequencing used peripheral blood, collected before any cancer treatment. The CDR3 here is CASSLGGSGLSYEQYF. Written as DNA, the CDR3 is TGTGCCAGCAGCTTAGGGGGTAGCGGGCTCTCCTACGAGCAGTACTTC.